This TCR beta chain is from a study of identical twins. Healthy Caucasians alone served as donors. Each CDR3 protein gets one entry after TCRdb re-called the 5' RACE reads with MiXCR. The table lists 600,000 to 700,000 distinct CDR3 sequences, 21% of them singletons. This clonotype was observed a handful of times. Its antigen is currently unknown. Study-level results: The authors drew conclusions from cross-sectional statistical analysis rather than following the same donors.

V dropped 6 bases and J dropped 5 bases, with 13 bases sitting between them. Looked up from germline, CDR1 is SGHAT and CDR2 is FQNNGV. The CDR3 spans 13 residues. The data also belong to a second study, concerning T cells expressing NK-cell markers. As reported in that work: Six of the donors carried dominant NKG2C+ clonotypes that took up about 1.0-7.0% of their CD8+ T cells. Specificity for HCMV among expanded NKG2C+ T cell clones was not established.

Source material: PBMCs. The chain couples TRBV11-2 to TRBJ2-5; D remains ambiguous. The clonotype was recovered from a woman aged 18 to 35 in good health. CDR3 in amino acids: CASRPRGLETQYF. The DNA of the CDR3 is TGTGCCAGCAGACCTCGTGGATTGGAGACCCAGTACTTC.